This T cell receptor beta chain was sequenced for a study of cytomegalovirus exposure and HLA in healthy donors. Study-wide results and caveats: Later analysis revealed greater clonal expansion in HLA-associated TCR beta chains than in equally common others. A missense variant in DCLRE1C was later tied to TCR beta V- and J-gene trimming. Further analysis was carried out later, and it showed several of the most significant clusters appearing linked to common viral pathogens. Earlier findings revealed that most TCR beta V segments proved productive either about 87% or about 30% of the time.

The PCR made use of 60 Vbeta and 13 Jbeta primers. TCRdb's copy holds only in-frame clones and misses some; the assay was immunoSEQ multiplex PCR. The sample consists of about 160,000 clones, approximately 81% of them appearing once. This CDR3 region has 14 residues. With 0 bases removed from V and 3 bases from J, the gap between germline ends came to 9 bases. Germline lookup yields CDR1 SGHDN and CDR2 FVKESK. Note on this clone: The antigen is unknown.

The sequence came from a man between 18 and 35 years old in good health and CMV-seropositive. Sequenced sample: PBMCs. The chain carries TRBV14 and TRBJ2-7; perhaps TRBD2 as D (6 bases). The CDR3, as DNA: TGTGCCAGCAGCCAAGAACTAGCTTTCTACGAGCAGTACTTC. Its protein is CASSQELAFYEQYF. Using reference TRBV14 and TRBJ2-7 for the parts outside the CDR3, the full variable domain is EAGVTQFPSHSVIEKGQTVTLRCDPISGHDNLYWYRRVMGKEIKFLLHFVKESKQDESGMPNNRFLAERTGGTYSTLKVQPAELEDSGVYFCASSQELAFYEQYFGPGTRLTVT.